The 26 T cell receptor beta chains listed next were all sequenced from one sample in a study of control samples from healthy donors and cancer patients (dated by TCRdb to the early 2020s). The protocol used for the library was the immunoSEQ multiplex PCR assay. As stored in TCRdb, this immuneACCESS dataset retains in-frame rearrangements with V and J assigned. A fraction of the clones does not appear; measured against another copy, unresolved V genes explain less than half of the discrepancy, and the remainder lacks a known reason. Within this sample are about 190,000 clones, with 90% to 95% of them counted one time only. Approximately 2% of the sample comes from the top ten. Sequencing was done on a sample of blood. The source of these receptors is a young man in good health.

The rearrangement uses TRBV12-3 or TRBV12-4 and TRBJ2-7; D not certain. Trimming cost V 6 bases and J 5 bases, with 14 bases left between them. CDR3 length: 13 amino acids. The CDR3 here is CASRTTPHDEQYF. CDR3 bases: TGTGCCAGCAGAACGACCCCCCACGACGAGCAGTACTTC.

The chain is built from TRBV30 and TRBJ1-3; 7 bases align to TRBD1. Germline V gene data show CDR1 as GTSNPN and CDR2 as SVGIG (reference sequence). Trimming cost V 5 bases and J 0 bases; bases outside gene matches: 7. The CDR3 runs to 15 residues. The chain's CDR3 is CAWCRQGYSGNTIYF. For the CDR3, the DNA is TGTGCCTGGTGTCGACAGGGTTACTCTGGAAACACCATATATTTT.

The chain joins TRBV6-6 to TRBJ1-6, with D hard to call. V lost 5 bases and J lost 9, with 11 bases in between. CDR1 and CDR2 from the germline V gene are MNHNY and SVGAGI (reference sequence). The CDR3 is 13 residues long. The CDR3 sequence: CASSIIEGSPLHF. Written as DNA, the CDR3 is TGTGCCAGCAGTATAATTGAAGGTTCACCCCTCCACTTT.

J is TRBJ1-4 and V is TRBV2; D is undetermined. The length of the CDR3 is 14 residues. The germline V and J ends were trimmed by 7 bases and 3 bases, with 12 bases remaining between them. Germline V gene data show CDR1 as SNHLY and CDR2 as FYNNEI. The CDR3 spells CASKIGRPNEKLFF. DNA for the CDR3: TGTGCCAGCAAAATTGGCAGGCCTAATGAAAAACTGTTTTTT. Supplemented by reference TRBV2 and TRBJ1-4, the full variable domain reads EPEVTQTPSHQVTQMGQEVILRCVPISNHLYFYWYRQILGQKVEFLVSFYNNEISEKSEIFDDQFSVERPDGSNFTLKIRSTKLEDSAMYFCASKIGRPNEKLFFGSGTQLSVL.

Turning to this clone: The sample has other DNA sequences that encode this CDR3 too. The rearrangement uses TRBV6-5 and TRBJ1-6; D gene unclear. This CDR3 comprises 13 residues. The germline V gene has CDR1 MNHEY and CDR2 SVGAGI. The ends were cut back, 2 bases at V and 7 bases at J, with 6 bases in the middle. This CDR3 reads CASSYDRNSPLHF. The CDR3 nucleotides are TGTGCCAGCAGTTACGATAGGAATTCACCCCTCCACTTT.

J is TRBJ1-3 and V is TRBV7-2, with D perhaps matching TRBD1 (5 bases). Trimming shortened V by 5 bases and J by 0 bases, and 11 bases separated the two germline ends. This CDR3 region has 15 residues. The germline V gene encodes CDR1 SGHTA and CDR2 FQGNSA. As DNA, the CDR3 is TGTGCCAGCAGCACCTACGGGGCCTCTGGAAACACCATATATTTT. It codes for CASSTYGASGNTIYF.

The chain links TRBV7-2 to TRBJ1-4, with D tentatively TRBD1 (5 bases). CDR3 size: 17 residues. Trimming shortened V by 5 bases and J by 8 bases, and 24 bases separated the two germline ends. Germline assignment: CDR1 SGHTA and CDR2 FQGNSA. This chain's CDR3 is CASSGRVSGVTREKLFF. In nucleotides, the CDR3 is TGTGCCAGCAGCGGAAGGGTGTCGGGGGTAACGAGGGAAAAACTGTTTTTT.

V gene TRBV7-2 combines with J gene TRBJ1-4; TRBD1 is a possible D gene (6 bases). CDR1 and CDR2 (germline): SGHTA, FQGNSA. The V end lost 5 bases, the J end lost 5 bases, and 15 bases lay between the germline ends. This CDR3 has 15 residues. In DNA form, the CDR3 reads TGTGCCAGCAGCCTTACGACAGGCGAAAATGAAAAACTGTTTTTT. Protein product: CASSLTTGENEKLFF.

This rearrangement joins TRBV6-5 to TRBJ2-1; D not certain. Per germline, CDR1 MNHEY and CDR2 SVGAGI. V shed 11 bases and J shed 4 bases, with 15 bases lying between them. This CDR3 region has 13 residues. CDR3 DNA sequence: TGTGCCTCCAAGCCCCCGGAATACAATGAGCAGTTCTTC. Amino acid sequence: CASKPPEYNEQFF.

The V gene is TRBV12-3 or TRBV12-4, the J gene TRBJ1-1; D not certain. There are 12 residues in the CDR3. With 3 bases removed from V and 7 bases from J, the gap between germline ends came to 9 bases. The CDR3 sequence is CASSFYLREAFF. The CDR3 nucleotides are TGTGCCAGCAGTTTTTATCTCCGTGAAGCTTTCTTT.

The chain uses TRBV5-6 and TRBJ1-2, with 7 positions matching TRBD1. Germline lookup yields CDR1 SGHDT and CDR2 YYEEEE. The CDR3 length is 16 residues. The ends lost 0 bases at V and 4 bases at J; junction bases unmatched: 9. The CDR3 DNA is TGTGCCAGCAGCTTGGGGTCTCGCAGGGGGGGCTATGGCTACACCTTC. Residues: CASSLGSRRGGYGYTF. Filled out from reference TRBV5-6 and TRBJ1-2, the complete variable domain reads DAGVTQSPTHLIKTRGQQVTLRCSPKSGHDTVSWYQQALGQGPQFIFQYYEEEERQRGNFPDRFSGHQFPNYSSELNVNALLLGDSALYLCASSLGSRRGGYGYTFGSGTRLTVV.

The chain has TRBV27 and TRBJ1-2; TRBD1 agrees at 8 bases. The CDR3 is made up of 15 amino acids. Trimming took 6 bases from V and 2 from J; bases not matched to a gene: 8. Germline V gene data show CDR1 as MNHEY and CDR2 as SMNVEV (reference sequence). The CDR3 DNA follows: TGTGCCAGCAGCGATTACCAGGGGGCAAACTATGGCTACACCTTC. Protein product: CASSDYQGANYGYTF.

J is TRBJ2-3 and V is TRBV2, with 10 bases aligning to TRBD2. Germline CDR1 SNHLY, CDR2 FYNNEI. The CDR3 is made up of 15 amino acids. V lost 3 bases to trimming and J lost 5 bases; unmatched junction nucleotides: 5. The CDR3 nucleotides read TGTGCCAGCAGTGACCAGCGGGGGGGCCGAGATACGCAGTATTTT. It codes for CASSDQRGGRDTQYF.

The chain carries TRBV6-1 and TRBJ1-5, with TRBD1 matching over 7 bases. This CDR3 comprises 16 residues. J lost 0 bases, V lost 3 bases, and 5 bases had no gene match. CDR1 is MNHNS and CDR2 is SASEGT in the germline V gene. The CDR3 reads CASSDHRGYSNQPQHF. The CDR3 nucleotides are TGTGCCAGCAGTGATCACAGGGGATATAGCAATCAGCCCCAGCATTTT.

This clone has just a few counts. The chain recombines TRBV6-4 with TRBJ2-3, with D maybe TRBD2 (6 bases). This CDR3 region has 14 residues. V was cut by 2 bases and J by 0 bases, with 6 bases left in between. Germline V gives CDR1 MRHNA, CDR2 SNTAGT. The CDR3 reads CASSDGTSTDTQYF. CDR3 DNA: TGTGCCAGCAGTGACGGGACTAGCACAGATACGCAGTATTTT.

The chain is built from TRBV2 and TRBJ1-6; 9 bases agree with TRBD1. The CDR3 has 14 residues. Germline CDR1 is SNHLY and CDR2 is FYNNEI. Germline trimming cut 7 bases from V and 10 bases from J; bases unmatched to any gene: 8. The CDR3, as DNA: TGTGCCAGCATTCCGGGACAGGGTAACTCACCCCTCCACTTT. Translating it yields CASIPGQGNSPLHF.

This clone was observed a few times. The gene calls are TRBV15 and TRBJ1-5; D call uncertain. The CDR3 has 12 residues. V was trimmed by 5 bases and J by 3 bases, leaving 5 bases between them. Germline lookup yields CDR1 LNHNV and CDR2 YYDKDF (reference sequence). CDR3 nucleotide sequence: TGTGCCACCAGCGGCAACAATCAGCCCCAGCATTTT. Protein product: CATSGNNQPQHF.

V gene TRBV3-1 (or the pseudogene TRBV3-2) combines with J gene TRBJ2-1; tentatively, D is TRBD1 (5 bases). Trimming shortened V by 5 bases and J by 0 bases, and 17 bases separated the two germline ends. Per the germline V gene, CDR1 is LGHDT and CDR2 is YNNKEL (reference sequence). The CDR3 is 17 amino acids. The CDR3 coding sequence is TGTGCCAGCAGCAACCCGTTCACAGGAAGCTCCTACAATGAGCAGTTCTTC. It translates to CASSNPFTGSSYNEQFF.

The chain couples TRBV27 to TRBJ2-3; D unresolved. V lost 3 bases to trimming and J lost 2 bases, with 9 bases between them. The CDR3 sequence is 14 residues long. In germline, CDR1 is MNHEY, CDR2 SMNVEV (reference sequence). CDR3 protein: CASSFSVNTDTQYF. The DNA for the CDR3 is TGTGCCAGCAGTTTCTCAGTGAACACAGATACGCAGTATTTT.

The chain couples TRBV6-6 to TRBJ1-5; D perhaps matches TRBD1 (5 bases). There are 13 residues in the CDR3. Germline V gives CDR1 MNHNY, CDR2 SVGAGI (reference sequence). The V end was cut by 4 bases, the J end by 7 bases, with 11 bases between. The DNA for the CDR3 is TGTGCCAGCAGTTCCAGGGTGGGCCAGCCCCAGCATTTT. Residues: CASSSRVGQPQHF.

The chain has TRBV19 and TRBJ2-7, with D perhaps given as TRBD1 or TRBD2 (7 bases each). The CDR3 is 15 residues long. Trimming shortened V by 6 bases and J by 6 bases, and 21 bases separated the two germline ends. Germline assignment: CDR1 LNHDA and CDR2 SQIVND (reference sequence). The CDR3: CASSPGGGQVGEQYF. The CDR3 nucleotides read TGTGCCAGTAGCCCGGGAGGAGGACAGGTTGGCGAGCAGTACTTC. The entire variable domain, with the rest obtained from reference TRBV19 and TRBJ2-7, is as follows: DGGITQSPKYLFRKEGQNVTLSCEQNLNHDAMYWYRQDPGQGLRLIYYSQIVNDFQKGDIAEGYSVSREKKESFPLTVTSAQKNPTAFYLCASSPGGGQVGEQYFGPGTRLTVT.

The chain couples TRBV14 to TRBJ2-1, with no clear D. The germline CDR1 and CDR2 sequences are SGHDN and FVKESK. This CDR3 region has 14 residues. The V end was cut by 1 base, the J end by 0 bases, with 4 bases between. CDR3: CASSQGGSYNEQFF. CDR3 nucleotides: TGTGCCAGCAGCCAAGGGGGCTCCTACAATGAGCAGTTCTTC. Drawing the rest from reference TRBV14 and TRBJ2-1, the complete variable domain is EAGVTQFPSHSVIEKGQTVTLRCDPISGHDNLYWYRRVMGKEIKFLLHFVKESKQDESGMPNNRFLAERTGGTYSTLKVQPAELEDSGVYFCASSQGGSYNEQFFGPGTRLTVL.

This chain uses TRBV7-9 with TRBJ1-5; TRBD1 agrees at 7 bases. This CDR3 is 14 amino acids long. The ends lost 1 base at V and 7 bases at J; junction bases unmatched: 4. Looked up from germline, CDR1 is SEHNR and CDR2 is FQNEAQ (reference sequence). In nucleotides, the CDR3 is TGTGCCAGCAGCTTAGGGACAGGCTGGCAGCCCCAGCATTTT. The encoded protein is CASSLGTGWQPQHF.

This clone occurred once. This sequence joins TRBV27 and TRBJ1-1; maybe TRBD1 (5 bases). Trimming removed 5 bases from V and 3 bases from J, with 16 bases in between. The CDR3 contains 15 residues. Germline values: CDR1 MNHEY, CDR2 SMNVEV (reference sequence). DNA for the CDR3: TGTGCCAGCAGTCCAGGGACGGCCCACTACACTGAAGCTTTCTTT. It codes for CASSPGTAHYTEAFF.

This clone was picked up one time. V and J are TRBV19 and TRBJ1-6; D is unclear. The CDR3 spans 17 residues. Per germline, CDR1 LNHDA and CDR2 SQIVND (reference sequence). The V end was cut by 4 bases, the J end by 0 bases, with 13 bases between. The CDR3, as DNA: TGTGCCAGTAGTAAGGACTTTGGCAGCTCCTATAATTCACCCCTCCACTTT. This translates into CASSKDFGSSYNSPLHF. Together with reference TRBV19 and TRBJ1-6, the CDR3 gives the full variable domain: DGGITQSPKYLFRKEGQNVTLSCEQNLNHDAMYWYRQDPGQGLRLIYYSQIVNDFQKGDIAEGYSVSREKKESFPLTVTSAQKNPTAFYLCASSKDFGSSYNSPLHFGNGTRLTVT.

A few counts support this clone. The chain recombines TRBV6-5 with TRBJ1-5, with 7 positions matching TRBD1. The V and J ends lost 4 bases and 5 bases, in that order; junction bases with no gene match: 2. This CDR3 is built from 13 residues. Per germline, CDR1 MNHEY and CDR2 SVGAGI. The CDR3 spells CASSSTGYQPQHF. The CDR3 DNA reads TGTGCCAGCAGTTCGACAGGGTATCAGCCCCAGCATTTT.